This T cell receptor beta chain was sequenced in a study of blood T cells in healthy people across ages. Notes on this clonotype: Antigen unknown.

Donation came from healthy Caucasian individuals in Russia who were aged 6 to 90. Between the trimmed V and J ends, which lost 5 bases and 2 bases, there was a span of 7 bases. The germline V gene encodes CDR1 DFQATT and CDR2 SNEGSKA (reference sequence). This CDR3 spans 11 amino acids. Then a second PCR, running about 7 to 11 cycles, was carried out with a sample-barcoded 5' primer and a J-beta primer mix. TCRdb processed the 5' RACE reads anew with MiXCR; each CDR3 protein has one entry. The sample records roughly 730,000 distinct CDR3 sequences, about 56% being singletons. Whole-study results and caveats: Changes in expanded clonotypes were possibly confounded, as the CMV status of donors was unknown.

The TCR originated in a man in his forties in good health. Source material: blood. The rearrangement uses TRBV20-1 and TRBJ2-7; D might be TRBD1 (6 bases). Written as DNA, the CDR3 is TGCAGTGCTCGGGACACCTACGAGCAGTACTTC. It encodes CSARDTYEQYF.